The clone carrying this TCR beta chain has a single count. Its antigen is not identified. These data originate in a study of cytomegalovirus exposure and HLA in healthy donors. The PCR contained 60 Vbeta and 13 Jbeta primers. In the source study's methods: An analysis that came later counted 80 million or so unique TCR beta chains, around 10 million shared. Sequenced by immunoSEQ multiplex PCR; TCRdb stores in-frame clones only, minus some. D and trimming were read from the DNA, whereas the V and J calls and clone size are those reported in that table. The table lists 150,000 to 200,000 clones, over 70% of them singletons, with over 2% in the top ten. Whole-study results and caveats: A prior analysis recorded that most TCR beta V segments were productive about 90% or about 30% of the time. Specificity of a few CMV-associated chains for CMV antigens was verified in vitro.

Specimen: PBMCs. This clonotype was obtained from a woman aged 25 to 39 in good health and CMV-seronegative.

Written as DNA, the CDR3 is TGTGCCAGCATGCGGGGCGGCTCGGAAGCTTTCTTT. Its protein product is CASMRGGSEAFF. The chain joins TRBV28 to TRBJ1-1; tentatively, D is TRBD1 (5 bases). This CDR3 is 12 amino acids long. Germline V gene data show CDR1 as MDHEN and CDR2 as SYDVKM. Trimming shortened V by 7 bases and J by 8 bases, and 14 bases separated the two germline ends.